Shown below are 31 T cell receptor beta chains from a single sample sequenced in a study of cytomegalovirus exposure and HLA in healthy donors. Both 60 Vbeta primers and 13 Jbeta primers went into the PCR. Sequenced by immunoSEQ multiplex PCR; TCRdb stores in-frame clones only, minus some. The sample records fewer than 200,000 clones, approximately 75% being singletons. Material for sequencing was PBMCs. The receptors originated from a woman younger than 30 in good health and CMV-seronegative.

The chain combines TRBV5-1 with TRBJ1-1; D is undetermined. The germline V gene has CDR1 SGHRS and CDR2 YFSETQ. Deletions cut 7 bases from V and 3 bases from J, with 19 bases between. There are 15 residues in the CDR3. The CDR3 DNA reads TGCGCCAGCGCCCAAAACTCACGCGGCCACACTGAAGCTTTCTTT. Its translation: CASAQNSRGHTEAFF.

The rearrangement joins TRBV6-4 to TRBJ2-7; D is undetermined. Trimming pared 7 bases from V and 11 bases from J, leaving 18 bases between. Germline CDR1 MRHNA, CDR2 SNTAGT. This CDR3 comprises 12 residues. For the CDR3, the DNA is TGTGCCAGCAACGGCCCGCACGACTTAGAGTACTTC. It specifies CASNGPHDLEYF.

This clone was seen only once. The V and J genes are TRBV27 and TRBJ2-7, with TRBD1 identical over 7 bases. This CDR3 region has 15 residues. The germline V gene has CDR1 MNHEY and CDR2 SMNVEV (reference sequence). Germline trimming cut 0 bases from V and 3 bases from J; bases unmatched to any gene: 5. CDR3 in amino acids: CASSLSVGGSYEQYF. DNA for the CDR3: TGTGCCAGCAGTTTATCGGTAGGGGGCAGCTACGAGCAGTACTTC.

This clone was observed a handful of times. The rearrangement uses TRBV2 and TRBJ1-2; 7 nucleotides align to TRBD1. This CDR3 contains 14 residues. CDR1 is SNHLY, CDR2 FYNNEI, per germline. V trimming: 9 bases; J trimming: 0 bases; junction bases outside the gene matches: 7. The CDR3 is CASQRQGPNYGYTF. The CDR3 coding sequence is TGTGCCAGTCAGCGACAGGGCCCTAACTATGGCTACACCTTC.

This clone was observed a few times. The V gene is TRBV25-1, the J gene TRBJ1-3; perhaps TRBD1 as D (6 bases). CDR1 MGHDK and CDR2 SYGVNS come from the germline V gene. Between the trimmed V and J ends, which lost 5 bases and 5 bases, there was a span of 13 bases. The CDR3 loop spans 14 amino acids. CDR3 amino acids: CASSPTGTRNTIYF. DNA of the CDR3: TGTGCCAGCAGTCCTACAGGGACGAGAAACACCATATATTTT. Full variable domain (missing parts from reference TRBV25-1 and TRBJ1-3): EADIYQTPRYLVIGTGKKITLECSQTMGHDKMYWYQQDPGMELHLIHYSYGVNSTEKGDLSSESTVSRIRTEHFPLTLESARPSHTSQYLCASSPTGTRNTIYFGEGSWLTVV.

This clone was observed a handful of times. This chain connects TRBV5-1 to TRBJ2-3; 11 bases align to TRBD2. V dropped 5 bases and J dropped 1; count of bases not matched to a gene: 3. CDR1 and CDR2 from the germline V gene are SGHRS and YFSETQ. This CDR3 spans 15 amino acids. CDR3 loop: CASRQLAGGTDTQYF. The CDR3, as DNA: TGCGCCAGCAGGCAACTAGCGGGGGGCACAGATACGCAGTATTTT. The variable domain in full, with the rest retrieved from reference TRBV5-1 and TRBJ2-3, is KAGVTQTPRYLIKTRGQQVTLSCSPISGHRSVSWYQQTPGQGLQFLFEYFSETQRNKGNFPGRFSGRQFSNSRSEMNVSTLELGDSALYLCASRQLAGGTDTQYFGPGTRLTVL.

The rearrangement links TRBV5-1 to TRBJ1-4, with 7 bases aligning to TRBD1. V lost 4 bases to trimming and J lost 8 bases; unmatched junction nucleotides: 11. CDR3 length equals 15 residues. CDR1 is SGHRS and CDR2 is YFSETQ in the germline V gene. The CDR3 spells CASSRRDTGVEKLFF. The CDR3 DNA sequence: TGCGCCAGCAGCCGGAGGGACACAGGGGTCGAAAAACTGTTTTTT.

CDR3 coding DNA: TGTGCCAGCAGTGGGCAGAAGAACACCGGGGAGCTGTTTTTT. Its translation: CASSGQKNTGELFF. The gene calls are TRBV6-1 and TRBJ2-2; no clear D. CDR3 length equals 14 residues. Germline CDR1 MNHNS, CDR2 SASEGT. Trimming left V 4 bases short and J 1 base short, with 7 bases between.

DNA for the CDR3: TGCGCCAGCAGCTTGACAGGGTCGACCACTGAAGCTTTCTTT. It codes for CASSLTGSTTEAFF. The chain is built from TRBV5-1 and TRBJ1-1; possible D gene TRBD1, 6 bases. There are 14 residues in the CDR3. Germline-derived CDR1 and CDR2 are SGHRS and YFSETQ. V lost 1 base, J lost 4 bases, and 11 bases lay in between.

V usage is TRBV28 and J usage is TRBJ2-7; maybe TRBD1 (6 bases). Per germline, CDR1 MDHEN and CDR2 SYDVKM. This CDR3 has 14 residues. The V gene lost 5 bases and the J gene lost 0 bases, with 11 bases spanning the gap. The CDR3: CASSPWDNSYEQYF. CDR3 in DNA: TGTGCCAGCAGTCCGTGGGACAACTCCTACGAGCAGTACTTC.

This chain connects TRBV5-8 to TRBJ1-5; 11 nucleotides align to TRBD1. Germline-derived CDR1 and CDR2 are SGHTS and YDEGEE. This CDR3 has 17 residues. V shed 4 bases and J 2 bases; nucleotides not matched to a gene: 8. The chain's CDR3 is CASSPGQGAGGNQPQHF. CDR3 nucleotide sequence: TGTGCCAGCAGCCCAGGACAGGGGGCAGGAGGCAATCAGCCCCAGCATTTT.

The rearrangement uses TRBV5-1 and TRBJ1-4, with 9 bases lining up with TRBD1. The germline V gene encodes CDR1 SGHRS and CDR2 YFSETQ. After removal of 9 bases from V and 4 bases from J, the junction contained 13 bases not matched to a gene. The CDR3 runs to 16 residues. The CDR3 reads CATQPGQGFDNEKLFF. The CDR3 coding sequence is TGCGCCACCCAGCCGGGACAGGGCTTCGATAATGAAAAACTGTTTTTT.

The J gene is TRBJ2-3, the V gene TRBV5-1; possibly TRBD2 for D (5 bases). Germline V gives CDR1 SGHRS, CDR2 YFSETQ. The V gene lost 5 bases and the J gene lost 1 base, with 20 bases spanning the gap. This CDR3 has 17 residues. The CDR3 nucleotides are TGCGCCAGCAGGCGTGGGGTTGCGGGTCAGGGCACAGATACGCAGTATTTT. Translation: CASRRGVAGQGTDTQYF.

A few counts support this clone. The chain recombines TRBV19 with TRBJ1-4, with a tentative D call TRBD1 (5 bases). V was pared by 6 bases and J by 8 bases, with 19 bases between. This CDR3 region has 15 residues. CDR1 LNHDA and CDR2 SQIVND come from the germline V gene (reference sequence). CDR3 in DNA: TGTGCCAGTAGCCTGCTAGGGGAGGGAGAGGAAAAACTGTTTTTT. It codes for CASSLLGEGEEKLFF.

The rearrangement links TRBV19 to TRBJ2-7, with 11 bases fitting TRBD2. The CDR3 contains 17 residues. Germline loops: CDR1 LNHDA, CDR2 SQIVND (reference sequence). V shed 1 base, J shed 1 base, and the junction held 6 bases outside the gene matches. The CDR3 here is CASSIASGGPRSYEQYF. In DNA, the CDR3 is TGTGCCAGTAGTATAGCTAGCGGGGGGCCCCGATCCTACGAGCAGTACTTC.

This clone was seen more than once but under ten times. The chain employs TRBV7-3 and TRBJ2-1; 9 bases align to TRBD2. CDR3 length: 15 residues. From germline, CDR1 is SGHTA and CDR2 FQGTGA. V was clipped by 5 bases and J by 8 bases; unmatched bases: 10. The CDR3 here is CASSAKGTSSDEQFF. CDR3 in DNA: TGTGCCAGCAGCGCTAAGGGGACTAGCAGCGATGAGCAGTTCTTC.

This clone occurred a few times. The chain joins TRBV7-8 to TRBJ1-1; D may be TRBD1 (5 bases). Germline-derived CDR1 and CDR2 are SGHVS and FQNEAQ. Trimming shortened V by 5 bases and J by 1 base, and 14 bases separated the two germline ends. The CDR3 consists of 15 residues. For the CDR3, the DNA is TGTGCCAGCAGCCCGAGAGGTACAGGGAACACTGAAGCTTTCTTT. Protein product: CASSPRGTGNTEAFF.

The chain employs TRBV23-1 and TRBJ1-2; no definite D call. TRBV23-1 qualifies as an ORF whose function is uncertain. The V gene lost 4 bases and the J gene lost 6 bases, with 12 bases spanning the gap. The CDR3 covers 13 residues. The CDR3 is CASSPTEEDGYTF. CDR3 in DNA: TGCGCCAGCAGTCCCACGGAGGAAGATGGCTACACCTTC.

This clone was seen a single time. The V and J genes are TRBV30 and TRBJ2-5; TRBD2 aligns across 8 bases. The end of the DNA fits TRBJ2-7 better, so the J call may be wrong. Looked up from germline, CDR1 is GTSNPN and CDR2 is SVGIG (reference sequence). The CDR3 is 15 amino acids. CDR3 in DNA: TGTGCCTGGAGTTGGGAAAGCGGGAGAGCCTACGAGCAGTACTTC. Its translation is CAWSWESGRAYEQYF.

This chain uses TRBV28 with TRBJ2-7; 12 nucleotides agree with TRBD2. After removal of 10 bases from V and 2 bases from J, the junction contained 12 bases not matched to a gene. Germline values: CDR1 MDHEN, CDR2 SYDVKM. The CDR3 contains 16 residues. This CDR3 reads CATTPSTSGGPYEQYF. The CDR3 DNA sequence: TGTGCCACTACTCCGTCGACTAGCGGGGGACCCTACGAGCAGTACTTC.

This sequence joins TRBV7-9 and TRBJ1-1; weak D call: TRBD1 (6 bases). CDR3 length equals 14 residues. The V end lost 0 bases, the J end lost 4 bases, and 9 bases lay between the germline ends. CDR1 and CDR2 (germline): SEHNR, FQNEAQ (reference sequence). In DNA form, the CDR3 reads TGTGCCAGCAGCTTAGCGCAGGGGAGCACTGAAGCTTTCTTT. Translation gives CASSLAQGSTEAFF.

This clone was picked up one time. The chain carries TRBV4-2 and TRBJ1-4; D is undetermined. Germline V gene data show CDR1 as LGHNA and CDR2 as YNFKEQ. Trimming cost V 4 bases and J 0 bases, with 9 bases left between them. This CDR3 is built from 15 residues. CDR3 sequence (DNA): TGTGCCAGCAGCCGGGAGGTCGCAACTAATGAAAAACTGTTTTTT. This translates into CASSREVATNEKLFF.

The genes are TRBV19 and TRBJ2-6, with TRBD1 identical over 8 bases. Germline V gives CDR1 LNHDA, CDR2 SQIVND (reference sequence). J lost 1 base, V lost 3 bases, and 17 bases had no gene match. The CDR3 covers 21 residues. The CDR3 sequence is CASSIGGPGRQGASGANVLTF. CDR3 coding DNA: TGTGCCAGTAGTATCGGGGGCCCTGGGAGGCAGGGGGCTTCTGGGGCCAACGTCCTGACTTTC.

The V call is TRBV2, the J call TRBJ1-5; D gene unclear. V was shortened by 2 bases and J by 2 bases, with 7 bases between the two germline ends. Germline CDR1 reads SNHLY; CDR2 reads FYNNEI. This CDR3 is built from 14 residues. CDR3 protein: CASSESQGNQPQHF. Here the CDR3 DNA reads TGTGCCAGCAGTGAAAGCCAGGGCAATCAGCCCCAGCATTTT.

The V gene is TRBV5-5, the J gene TRBJ2-1; maybe TRBD2 (5 bases). CDR3 size: 15 residues. Germline CDR1 reads SGHKS; CDR2 reads YYEKEE (reference sequence). V was trimmed by 6 bases and J by 3 bases, leaving 16 bases between them. CDR3 nucleotide sequence: TGTGCCAGCACACACCAGGACTCGGACTACAATGAGCAGTTCTTC. The encoded protein is CASTHQDSDYNEQFF.

The V gene is TRBV5-1, the J gene TRBJ2-5; TRBD1 agrees at 8 bases. V shed 4 bases, J shed 4 bases, and the junction held 3 bases outside the gene matches. This CDR3 spans 13 amino acids. The germline V gene has CDR1 SGHRS and CDR2 YFSETQ. The CDR3 loop is CASSKDRGETQYF. For the CDR3, the DNA is TGCGCCAGCAGCAAAGACAGGGGAGAGACCCAGTACTTC.

This clone was seen just once. The chain recombines TRBV11-2 with TRBJ2-7, with 9 bases lining up with TRBD1. This CDR3 region has 15 residues. The V and J ends lost 3 bases and 0 bases, in that order; junction bases with no gene match: 3. CDR1 SGHAT and CDR2 FQNNGV come from the germline V gene. In DNA form, the CDR3 reads TGTGCCAGCAGCTTCGACAGGGGGAACTCCTACGAGCAGTACTTC. Its translation: CASSFDRGNSYEQYF. Full variable domain (remainder filled in from reference TRBV11-2 and TRBJ2-7): EAGVAQSPRYKIIEKRQSVAFWCNPISGHATLYWYQQILGQGPKLLIQFQNNGVVDDSQLPKDRFSAERLKGVDSTLKIQPAKLEDSAVYLCASSFDRGNSYEQYFGPGTRLTVT.

Only one count was recorded for this clone. The chain is built from TRBV9 and TRBJ2-4; the D gene is possibly TRBD1 (6 bases). The CDR3 totals 15 residues. Germline V lookup: CDR1 SGDLS, CDR2 YYNGEE. V was cut by 0 bases and J by 5 bases, with 12 bases left in between. DNA for the CDR3: TGTGCCAGCAGCGTAGGGGGAAACAGGGAAAACATTCAGTACTTC. Amino acid sequence: CASSVGGNRENIQYF.

V is TRBV6-1 and J is TRBJ2-1; 9 bases are a match to TRBD1. The CDR3 contains 15 residues. J gave up 7 bases and V 7 bases, and 11 bases lay outside the gene matches. Germline values: CDR1 MNHNS, CDR2 SASEGT. The CDR3 loop is CASIRDRGELNEQFF. CDR3 DNA: TGTGCCAGCATCAGAGACAGGGGGGAGTTAAATGAGCAGTTCTTC.

This clone was seen only a few times. The chain uses TRBV6-6 and TRBJ2-5; 12 bases align to TRBD2. The germline CDR1 and CDR2 sequences are MNHNY and SVGAGI (reference sequence). This CDR3 contains 15 residues. J was trimmed by 0 bases and V by 5 bases; bases with no gene match: 1. CDR3 region: CASSLAGGYQETQYF. Written as DNA, the CDR3 is TGTGCCAGCAGTCTAGCGGGGGGGTACCAAGAGACCCAGTACTTC.

This chain connects TRBV4-1 to TRBJ1-6, with D possibly matching TRBD1 (5 bases). V was pared by 0 bases and J by 13 bases, with 25 bases between. Germline CDR1 MGHRA, CDR2 YSYEKL. The CDR3 loop spans 18 amino acids. In DNA form, the CDR3 reads TGCGCCAGCAGCCAAGATCCTCCTTATCGGGGGGGTCGGTGGCCCCTCCACTTT. Protein product: CASSQDPPYRGGRWPLHF.